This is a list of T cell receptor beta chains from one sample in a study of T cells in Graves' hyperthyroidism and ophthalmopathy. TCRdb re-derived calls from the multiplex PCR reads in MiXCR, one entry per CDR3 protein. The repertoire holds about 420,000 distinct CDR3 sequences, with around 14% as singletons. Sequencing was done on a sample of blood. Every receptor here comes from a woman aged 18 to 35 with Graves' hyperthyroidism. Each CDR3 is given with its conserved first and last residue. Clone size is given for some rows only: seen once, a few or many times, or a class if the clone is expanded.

CDR3: CASYYGDTQYF
size: .
V: TRBV18

CDR3: CASSPGRKDTQYF
size: few
V: TRBV5-1

CDR3: CASSLRSSPRGLDTQYF
size: .
V: TRBV7-3

CDR3: CASSERQPNTEAFF
size: many
V: TRBV25-1

CDR3: CASSYTGGSILNEQFF
size: .
V: TRBV6-5

CDR3: CASSYSTPGAGNTIYF
size: .
V: TRBV6-5

CDR3: CSAKDPGTGKNIQYF
size: .
V: TRBV20-1

CDR3: CASSESARSYGYTF
size: many
V: TRBV10-2

CDR3: CASRPSTSGPWRDTQYF
size: few
V: TRBV5-6

CDR3: CASRDSSSGNTIYF
size: many
V: TRBV12-3/TRBV12-4

CDR3: CASSVGREANYGYTF
size: .
V: TRBV9

CDR3: CAWSASGRLGNIQYF
size: many
V: TRBV30

CDR3: CAIREDIGTDTQYF
size: few
V: TRBV10-3

CDR3: CASSIRTGLAEQYF
size: many
V: TRBV28

CDR3: CASKGTEQETQYF
size: many
V: TRBV2

CDR3: CASSLAGGLGNQPQHF
size: .
V: TRBV7-8